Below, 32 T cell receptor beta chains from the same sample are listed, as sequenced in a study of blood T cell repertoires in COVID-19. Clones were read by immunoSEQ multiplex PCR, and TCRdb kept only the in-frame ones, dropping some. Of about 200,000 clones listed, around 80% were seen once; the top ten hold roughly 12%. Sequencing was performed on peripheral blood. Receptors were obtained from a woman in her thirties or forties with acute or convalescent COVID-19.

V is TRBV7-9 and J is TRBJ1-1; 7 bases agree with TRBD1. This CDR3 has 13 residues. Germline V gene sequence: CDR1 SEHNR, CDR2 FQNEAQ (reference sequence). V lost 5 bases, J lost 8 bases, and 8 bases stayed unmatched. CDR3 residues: CASSPTTTGEAFF. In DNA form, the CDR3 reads TGTGCCAGCAGCCCTACGACGACAGGGGAAGCTTTCTTT.

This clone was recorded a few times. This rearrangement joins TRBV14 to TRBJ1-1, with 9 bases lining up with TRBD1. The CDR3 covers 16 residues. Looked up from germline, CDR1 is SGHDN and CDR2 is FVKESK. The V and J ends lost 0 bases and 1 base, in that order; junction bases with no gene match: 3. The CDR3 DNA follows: TGTGCCAGCAGCCAAGATACAGGGGGCTGGAACACTGAAGCTTTCTTT. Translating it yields CASSQDTGGWNTEAFF.

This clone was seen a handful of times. CDR3 sequence reads: CASSPPNEAGGNTIYF. In DNA, the CDR3 is TGTGCCAGCTCACCACCGAACGAAGCGGGAGGAAACACCATATATTTT. The genes are TRBV18 and TRBJ1-3; D is uncertain. The V and J ends lost 0 bases and 4 bases respectively, with 13 bases between them. This CDR3 comprises 16 residues. CDR1 KGHSH and CDR2 LQKENI come from the germline V gene.

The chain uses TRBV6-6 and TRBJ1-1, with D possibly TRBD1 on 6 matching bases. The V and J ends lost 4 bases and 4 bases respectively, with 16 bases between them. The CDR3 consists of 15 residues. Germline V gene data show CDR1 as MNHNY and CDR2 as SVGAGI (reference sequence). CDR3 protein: CASSSPPGVRTEAFF. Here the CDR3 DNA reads TGTGCCAGCAGTTCCCCCCCAGGGGTTCGCACTGAAGCTTTCTTT.

CDR3 bases: TGTGCCAGTAGTATTGAGCGGTTGAGAGACAATGAGCAGTTCTTC. Its protein is CASSIERLRDNEQFF. The rearrangement links TRBV19 to TRBJ2-1; D might be TRBD2 (5 bases). Trimming took off 3 bases at V and 5 bases at J, with 14 bases between the two ends. The germline V gene has CDR1 LNHDA and CDR2 SQIVND (reference sequence). The CDR3 runs 15 residues.

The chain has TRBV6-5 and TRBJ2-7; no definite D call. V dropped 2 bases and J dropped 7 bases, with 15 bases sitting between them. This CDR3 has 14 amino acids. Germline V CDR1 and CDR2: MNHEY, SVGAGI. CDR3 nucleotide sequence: TGTGCCAGCAGTTACCGAACTCAATCGAAGGAGCAGTACTTC. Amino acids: CASSYRTQSKEQYF.

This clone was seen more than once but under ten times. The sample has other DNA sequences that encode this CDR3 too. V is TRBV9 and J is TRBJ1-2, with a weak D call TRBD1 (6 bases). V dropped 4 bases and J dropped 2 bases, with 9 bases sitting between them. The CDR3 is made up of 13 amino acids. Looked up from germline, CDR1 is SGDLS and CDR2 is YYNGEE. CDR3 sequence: CASSPDRNYGYTF. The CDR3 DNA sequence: TGTGCCAGCAGCCCGGACAGAAACTATGGCTACACCTTC.

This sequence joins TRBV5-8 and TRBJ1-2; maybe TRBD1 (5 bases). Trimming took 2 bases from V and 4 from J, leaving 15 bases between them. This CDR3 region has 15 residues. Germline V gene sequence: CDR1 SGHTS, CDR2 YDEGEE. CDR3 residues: CASSFGPGGSYGYTF. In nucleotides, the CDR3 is TGTGCCAGCAGCTTTGGGCCCGGGGGAAGCTATGGCTACACCTTC.

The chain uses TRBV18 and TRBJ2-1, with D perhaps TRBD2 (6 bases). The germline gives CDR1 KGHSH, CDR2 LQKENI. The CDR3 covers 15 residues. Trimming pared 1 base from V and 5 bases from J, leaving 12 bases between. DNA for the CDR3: TGTGCCAGCTCACCACGTCAGGAGGGCAACAATGAGCAGTTCTTC. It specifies CASSPRQEGNNEQFF.

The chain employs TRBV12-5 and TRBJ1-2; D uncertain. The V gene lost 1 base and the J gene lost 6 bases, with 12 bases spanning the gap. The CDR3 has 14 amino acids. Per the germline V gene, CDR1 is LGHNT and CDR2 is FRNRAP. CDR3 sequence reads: CASGLDMGSHGYTF. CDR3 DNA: TGTGCTAGTGGTTTGGATATGGGGAGCCATGGCTACACCTTC.

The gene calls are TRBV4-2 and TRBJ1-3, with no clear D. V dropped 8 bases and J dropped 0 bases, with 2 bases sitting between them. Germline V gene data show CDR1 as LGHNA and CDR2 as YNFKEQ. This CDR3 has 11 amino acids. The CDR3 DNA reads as TGTGCCAGCCTCTCTGGAAACACCATATATTTT. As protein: CASLSGNTIYF.

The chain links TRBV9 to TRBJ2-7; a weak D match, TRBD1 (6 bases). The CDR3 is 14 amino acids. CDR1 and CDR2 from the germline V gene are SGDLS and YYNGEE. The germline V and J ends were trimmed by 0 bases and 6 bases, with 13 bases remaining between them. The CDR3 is CASSVARGSIEQYF. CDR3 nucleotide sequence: TGTGCCAGCAGCGTAGCAAGGGGGTCCATCGAGCAGTACTTC.

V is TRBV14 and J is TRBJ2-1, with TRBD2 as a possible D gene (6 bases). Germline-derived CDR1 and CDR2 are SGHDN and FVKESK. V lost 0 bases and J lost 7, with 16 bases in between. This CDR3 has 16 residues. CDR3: CASSQDWGTQGNEQFF. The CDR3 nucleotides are TGTGCCAGCAGCCAAGATTGGGGGACTCAAGGGAATGAGCAGTTCTTC.

Here the CDR3 DNA reads TGTGCCAGCAGTGAATTGGGGTTTAGCGGGAGGGAGACCCAGTACTTC. Amino acid sequence: CASSELGFSGRETQYF. This rearrangement joins TRBV2 to TRBJ2-5; 10 bases map to TRBD2. Germline V gives CDR1 SNHLY, CDR2 FYNNEI. Unmatched junction bases numbered 8, after V lost 2 bases and J lost 5 bases. This CDR3 region has 16 residues.

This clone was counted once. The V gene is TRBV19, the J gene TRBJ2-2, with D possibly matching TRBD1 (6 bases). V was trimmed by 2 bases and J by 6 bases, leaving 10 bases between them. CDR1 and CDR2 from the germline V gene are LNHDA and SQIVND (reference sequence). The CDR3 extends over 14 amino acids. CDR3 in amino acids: CASSITQGSGELFF. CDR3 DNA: TGTGCCAGTAGTATAACCCAGGGGTCCGGGGAGCTGTTTTTT.

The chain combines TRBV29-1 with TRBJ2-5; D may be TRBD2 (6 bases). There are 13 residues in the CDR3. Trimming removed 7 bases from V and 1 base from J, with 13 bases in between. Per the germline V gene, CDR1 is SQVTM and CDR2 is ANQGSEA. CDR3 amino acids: CSAGGSGQETQYF. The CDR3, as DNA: TGCAGCGCCGGGGGTTCGGGCCAAGAGACCCAGTACTTC.

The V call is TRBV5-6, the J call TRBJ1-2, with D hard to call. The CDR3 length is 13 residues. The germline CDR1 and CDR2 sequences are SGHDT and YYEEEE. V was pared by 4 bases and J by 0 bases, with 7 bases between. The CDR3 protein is CASSISTNYGYTF. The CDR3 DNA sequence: TGTGCCAGCAGCATCAGTACTAACTATGGCTACACCTTC.

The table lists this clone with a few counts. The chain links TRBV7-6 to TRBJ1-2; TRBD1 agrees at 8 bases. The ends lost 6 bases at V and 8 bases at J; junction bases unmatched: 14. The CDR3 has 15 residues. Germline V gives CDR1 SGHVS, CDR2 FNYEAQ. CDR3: CASSQRTTGTGGYTF. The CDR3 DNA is TGTGCCAGCAGTCAAAGGACGACCGGGACAGGCGGCTACACCTTC. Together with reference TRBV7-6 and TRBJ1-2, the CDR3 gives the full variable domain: GAGVSQSPRYKVTKRGQDVALRCDPISGHVSLYWYRQALGQGPEFLTYFNYEAQQDKSGLPNDRFSAERPEGSISTLTIQRTEQRDSAMYRCASSQRTTGTGGYTFGSGTRLTVV.

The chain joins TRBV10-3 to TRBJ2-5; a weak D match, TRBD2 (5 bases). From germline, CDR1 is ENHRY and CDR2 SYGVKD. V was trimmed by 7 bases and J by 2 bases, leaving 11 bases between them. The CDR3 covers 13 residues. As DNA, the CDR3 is TGTGCCATCAAAACGGGAACTCAAGAGACCCAGTACTTC. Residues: CAIKTGTQETQYF.

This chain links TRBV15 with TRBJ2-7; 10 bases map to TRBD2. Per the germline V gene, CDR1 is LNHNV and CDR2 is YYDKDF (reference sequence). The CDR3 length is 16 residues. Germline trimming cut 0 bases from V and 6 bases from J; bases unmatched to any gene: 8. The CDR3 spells CATSREVLLAGPEQYF. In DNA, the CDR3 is TGTGCCACCAGCAGAGAAGTATTACTAGCGGGGCCCGAGCAGTACTTC.

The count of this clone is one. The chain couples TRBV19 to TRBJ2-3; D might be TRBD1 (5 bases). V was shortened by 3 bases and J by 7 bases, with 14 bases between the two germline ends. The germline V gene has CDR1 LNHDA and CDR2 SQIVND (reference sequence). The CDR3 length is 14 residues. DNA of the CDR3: TGTGCCAGTAGTATCACCCGGACATCACATACGCAGTATTTT. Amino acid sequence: CASSITRTSHTQYF. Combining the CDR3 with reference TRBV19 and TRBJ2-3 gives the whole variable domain DGGITQSPKYLFRKEGQNVTLSCEQNLNHDAMYWYRQDPGQGLRLIYYSQIVNDFQKGDIAEGYSVSREKKESFPLTVTSAQKNPTAFYLCASSITRTSHTQYFGPGTRLTVL.

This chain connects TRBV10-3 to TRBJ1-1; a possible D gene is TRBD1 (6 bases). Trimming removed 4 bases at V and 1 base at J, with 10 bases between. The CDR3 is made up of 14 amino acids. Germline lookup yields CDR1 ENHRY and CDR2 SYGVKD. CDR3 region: CAISGRTANTEAFF. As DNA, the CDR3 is TGTGCCATCAGTGGACGGACAGCGAACACTGAAGCTTTCTTT.

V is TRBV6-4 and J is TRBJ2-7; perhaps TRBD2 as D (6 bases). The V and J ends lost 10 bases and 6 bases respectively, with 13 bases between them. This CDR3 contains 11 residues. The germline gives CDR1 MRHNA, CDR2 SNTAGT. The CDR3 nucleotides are TGTGCCACTCCGGGCGGGGCCGAGCAGTACTTC. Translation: CATPGGAEQYF.

The CDR3 loop is CASTRLAGRNEQFF. CDR3 DNA sequence: TGTGCCAGCACCAGACTAGCGGGAAGGAATGAGCAGTTCTTC. The chain combines TRBV2 with TRBJ2-1; 11 nucleotides match TRBD2. There are 14 residues in the CDR3. Germline V gene lookup returns CDR1 SNHLY and CDR2 FYNNEI. The V segment lost 7 bases and the J segment 7 bases; nucleotides outside the gene matches: 6.

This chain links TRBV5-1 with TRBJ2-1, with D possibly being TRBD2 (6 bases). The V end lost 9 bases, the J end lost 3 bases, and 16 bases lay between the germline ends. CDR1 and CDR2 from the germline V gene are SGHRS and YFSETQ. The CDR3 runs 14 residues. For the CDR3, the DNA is TGCGCCACCTCGGAGGGATTTAACTACAATGAGCAGTTCTTC. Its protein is CATSEGFNYNEQFF.

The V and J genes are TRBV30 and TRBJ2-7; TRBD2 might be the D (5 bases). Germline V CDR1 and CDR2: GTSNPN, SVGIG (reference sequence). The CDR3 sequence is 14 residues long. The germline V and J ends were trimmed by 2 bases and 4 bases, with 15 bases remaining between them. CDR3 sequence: CAWSPRNPGYEQYF. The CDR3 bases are TGTGCCTGGAGTCCCCGGAATCCGGGGTACGAGCAGTACTTC.

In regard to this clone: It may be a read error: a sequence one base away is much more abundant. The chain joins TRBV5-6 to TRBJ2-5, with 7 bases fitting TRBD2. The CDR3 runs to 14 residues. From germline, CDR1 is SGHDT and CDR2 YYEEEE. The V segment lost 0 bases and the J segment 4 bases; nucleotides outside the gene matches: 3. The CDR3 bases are TGTGCCAGCAGCTTGGGGGGGGAGGGAGAGACCCAGTACTTC. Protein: CASSLGGEGETQYF.

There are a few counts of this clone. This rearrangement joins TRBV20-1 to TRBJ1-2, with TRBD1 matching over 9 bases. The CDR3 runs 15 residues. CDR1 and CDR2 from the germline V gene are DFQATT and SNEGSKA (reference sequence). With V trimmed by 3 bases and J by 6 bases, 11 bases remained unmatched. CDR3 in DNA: TGCAGTGCTAGTAGCGGGGGGGGACAGGGTGATGGCTACACCTTC. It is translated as CSASSGGGQGDGYTF.

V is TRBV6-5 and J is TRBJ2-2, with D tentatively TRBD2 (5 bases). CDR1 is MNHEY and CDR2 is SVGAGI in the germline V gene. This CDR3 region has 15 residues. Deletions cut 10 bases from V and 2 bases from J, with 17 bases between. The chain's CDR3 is CATTMRAPNTGELFF. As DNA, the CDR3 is TGTGCCACAACAATGAGGGCTCCTAACACCGGGGAGCTGTTTTTT.

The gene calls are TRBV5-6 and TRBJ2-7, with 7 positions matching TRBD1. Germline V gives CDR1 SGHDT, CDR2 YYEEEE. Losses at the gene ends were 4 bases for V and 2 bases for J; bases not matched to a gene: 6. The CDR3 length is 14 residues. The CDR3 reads CASSVSGTAYEQYF. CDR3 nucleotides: TGTGCCAGCAGCGTCTCCGGGACAGCCTACGAGCAGTACTTC.

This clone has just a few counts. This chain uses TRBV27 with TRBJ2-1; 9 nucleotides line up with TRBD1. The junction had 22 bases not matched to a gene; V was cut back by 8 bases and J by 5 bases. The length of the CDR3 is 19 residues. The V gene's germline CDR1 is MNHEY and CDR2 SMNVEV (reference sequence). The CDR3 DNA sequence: TGTGCCAGCTCTTCTCTGGTTACAGGGGGCCCTATGACTAACAATGAGCAGTTCTTC. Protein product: CASSSLVTGGPMTNNEQFF.

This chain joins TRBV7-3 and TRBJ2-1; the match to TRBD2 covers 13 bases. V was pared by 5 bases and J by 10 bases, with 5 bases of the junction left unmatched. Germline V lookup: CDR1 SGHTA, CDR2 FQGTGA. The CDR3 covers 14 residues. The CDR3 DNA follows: TGTGCCAGCAGCGTCGGGACTAGCGGGACAGAGCAGTTCTTC. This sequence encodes CASSVGTSGTEQFF.